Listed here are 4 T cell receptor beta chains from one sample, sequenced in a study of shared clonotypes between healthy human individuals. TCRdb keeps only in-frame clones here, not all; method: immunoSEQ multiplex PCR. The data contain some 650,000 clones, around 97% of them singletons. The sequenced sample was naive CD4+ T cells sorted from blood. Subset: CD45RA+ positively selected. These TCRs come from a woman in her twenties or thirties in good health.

The CDR3 here is CASSLTLGTDPTDTQYF. The CDR3 nucleotides read TGTGCCAGCAGCTTAACACTCGGAACAGACCCCACAGATACGCAGTATTTT. The chain couples TRBV7-3 to TRBJ2-3; no firm D call. This CDR3 has 17 residues. The V gene lost 0 bases and the J gene lost 2 bases, with 15 bases spanning the gap. Germline CDR1 SGHTA, CDR2 FQGTGA.

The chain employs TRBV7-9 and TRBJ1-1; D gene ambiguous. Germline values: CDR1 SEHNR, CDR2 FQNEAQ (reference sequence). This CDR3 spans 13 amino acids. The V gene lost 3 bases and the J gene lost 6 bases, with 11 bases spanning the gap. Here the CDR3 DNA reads TGTGCCAGCAGCTTCCGCTCCCTCGCTGAAGCTTTCTTT. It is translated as CASSFRSLAEAFF.

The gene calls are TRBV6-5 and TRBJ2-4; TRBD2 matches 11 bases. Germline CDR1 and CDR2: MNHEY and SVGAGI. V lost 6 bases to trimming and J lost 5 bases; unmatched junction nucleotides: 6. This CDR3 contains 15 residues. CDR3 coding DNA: TGTGCCAGCAGGGGACTAGCGGAAACGGAAAACATTCAGTACTTC. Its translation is CASRGLAETENIQYF.

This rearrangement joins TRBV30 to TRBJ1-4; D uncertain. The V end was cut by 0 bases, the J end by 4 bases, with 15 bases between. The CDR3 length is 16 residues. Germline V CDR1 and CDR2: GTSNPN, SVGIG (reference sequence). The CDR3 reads CAWSVQSVAFNEKLFF. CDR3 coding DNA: TGTGCCTGGAGTGTACAATCTGTGGCGTTTAATGAAAAACTGTTTTTT.